This TCR beta chain is drawn from a study of Ad26.COV2.S vaccination and SARS-CoV-2 variants. Points from the study as a whole: Among vaccine recipients, spike-specific TCR breadth exceeded that of placebo recipients.

CDR3 size: 13 residues. V was shortened by 1 base and J by 10 bases, with 10 bases between the two germline ends. Germline V gives CDR1 LGHNA, CDR2 YSLEER. Indicated treatment: some 20 received Ad26.COV2.S at low or high dose, single or two shots; five or six received placebo; per-sample allocation not given. Collection of the samples took place on day 63 after the first injection of vaccine or placebo. A remark on this clone: Its specificity is not known.

Assay used: immunoSEQ multiplex PCR; TCRdb lists only in-frame clones, some missing. The sample carries 440,000 or so clones, 92% recorded once. Sequenced material: peripheral blood, taken in a trial of Ad26.COV2.S vaccine versus placebo. The clonotype originates from a person between 18 and 60 years old who received the Ad26.COV2.S COVID-19 vaccine or a placebo. The chain links TRBV4-3 to TRBJ1-4; weak D call: TRBD1 (5 bases). The CDR3 region has the DNA TGCGCCAGCAGCCAAGCCCCGGGGGGAAAACTGTTTTTT. Encoded protein: CASSQAPGGKLFF.